These T cell receptor beta chains were read from a single sample in a study of CD8 T cells in Susac syndrome. TCRdb re-called the immunoSEQ multiplex PCR reads with MiXCR, one entry per CDR3 protein. This table holds approximately 110,000 distinct CDR3 sequences, around 94% found once. Sequencing input: CD4+ T cells from PBMCs. These TCRs come from a human donor in good health. The CDR3 runs from the conserved cysteine through the conserved F or W. Fields, in order: V gene, J gene, clone size, D gene, CDR3 protein, CDR3 DNA. D genes are given only for firm matches. Only some rows state a clone size, as once, few, many or a class for expanded clones.

>TRBV30|TRBJ2-1|-|-
CACTDGGRQNEQFF
TGTGCCTGTACCGATGGGGGGCGGCAGAATGAGCAGTTCTTC
>TRBV29-1|TRBJ2-1|-|TRBD2
CSVSWTSGIGEQFF
TGCAGCGTCAGCTGGACTAGCGGGATTGGTGAGCAGTTCTTC
>TRBV3-1|TRBJ2-1|-|-
CATSLDSYNEQFF
TGTGCCACTAGTCTAGATAGTTACAATGAGCAGTTCTTC
>TRBV7-2|TRBJ1-2|-|TRBD1
CASSLWDSNYGYTF
TGTGCCAGCAGCTTGTGGGACAGTAACTATGGCTACACCTTC
>TRBV27|TRBJ2-1|-|TRBD2
CASTRTSGRGEQFF
TGTGCCAGCACCCGGACTAGCGGGAGAGGGGAGCAGTTCTTC
>TRBV7-2|TRBJ1-1|-|-
CASSSQGQILNTEAFF
TGTGCCAGCAGCTCGCAGGGGCAGATACTTAACACTGAAGCTTTCTTT
>TRBV20-1|TRBJ2-5|-|TRBD2
CSARVTSGRGWQETQYF
TGCAGTGCTAGAGTAACTAGCGGGAGGGGCTGGCAAGAGACCCAGTACTTC
>TRBV27|TRBJ2-3|-|TRBD2
CASSLFSGSLNTDTQYF
TGTGCCAGCAGTTTATTCAGCGGGAGCCTTAACACAGATACGCAGTATTTT
>TRBV4-3|TRBJ1-2|-|-
CASSQDVGASYGYTF
TGCGCCAGCAGCCAAGACGTTGGGGCATCCTATGGCTACACCTTC
>TRBV5-1|TRBJ2-7|-|-
CASSLGVGAPYEQYF
TGCGCCAGCAGCTTGGGGGTCGGTGCCCCCTACGAGCAGTACTTC
>TRBV6-5|TRBJ2-6|-|-
CASSYSTGGRSSGANVLTF
TGTGCCAGCAGTTACTCGACTGGGGGCCGCAGCTCTGGGGCCAACGTCCTGACTTTC
>TRBV14|TRBJ1-1|-|-
CASSQEVRGRAFF
TGTGCCAGCAGCCAAGAGGTGAGGGGCAGAGCTTTCTTT
>TRBV23-1|TRBJ2-7|once|TRBD2
CASSRPTSGRAISYEQYF
TGCGCCAGCAGTCGTCCCACTAGCGGGAGGGCCATCTCCTACGAGCAGTACTTC
>TRBV19|TRBJ2-1|-|TRBD2
CASNPGGSYNEQFF
TGTGCCAGTAACCCGGGAGGCTCCTACAATGAGCAGTTCTTC
>TRBV19|TRBJ1-2|-|TRBD1
CASRVTGAPNYGYTF
TGTGCCAGTAGGGTGACAGGGGCGCCGAACTATGGCTACACCTTC